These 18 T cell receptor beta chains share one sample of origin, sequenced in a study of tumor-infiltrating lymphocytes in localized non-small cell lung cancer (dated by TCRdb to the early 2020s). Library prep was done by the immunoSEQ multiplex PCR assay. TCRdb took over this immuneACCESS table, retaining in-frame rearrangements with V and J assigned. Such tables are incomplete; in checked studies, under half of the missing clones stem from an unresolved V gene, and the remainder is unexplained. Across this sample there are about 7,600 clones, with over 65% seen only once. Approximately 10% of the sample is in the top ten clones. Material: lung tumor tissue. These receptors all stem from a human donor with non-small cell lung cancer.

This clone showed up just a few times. The CDR3 DNA reads TGTGCCAGCAGCCCATTTCCCCAGGGAGGGAACAATGAGCAGTTCTTC. Residues: CASSPFPQGGNNEQFF. The chain links TRBV14 to TRBJ2-1; 7 bases are a match to TRBD2. Germline CDR1 reads SGHDN; CDR2 reads FVKESK. CDR3 length equals 16 residues. The junction had 11 bases not matched to a gene; V was cut back by 4 bases and J by 5 bases.

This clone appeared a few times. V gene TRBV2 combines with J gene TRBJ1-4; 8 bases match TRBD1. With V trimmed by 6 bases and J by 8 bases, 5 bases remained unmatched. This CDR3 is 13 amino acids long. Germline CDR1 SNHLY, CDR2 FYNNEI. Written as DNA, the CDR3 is TGTGCCAGCAGCGGACAGGGTTTGGAAAAACTGTTTTTT. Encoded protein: CASSGQGLEKLFF.

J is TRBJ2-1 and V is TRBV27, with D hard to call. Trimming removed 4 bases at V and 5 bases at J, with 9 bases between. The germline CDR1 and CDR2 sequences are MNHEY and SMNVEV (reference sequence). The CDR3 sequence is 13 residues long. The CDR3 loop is CASSSPPHNEQFF. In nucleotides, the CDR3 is TGTGCCAGCAGTTCCCCCCCCCACAATGAGCAGTTCTTC.

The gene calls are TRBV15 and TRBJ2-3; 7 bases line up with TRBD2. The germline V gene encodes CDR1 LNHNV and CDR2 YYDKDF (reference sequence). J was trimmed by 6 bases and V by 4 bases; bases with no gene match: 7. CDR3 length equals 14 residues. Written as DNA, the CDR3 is TGTGCCACCAGCATGGAGGGAGGGGATGATACGCAGTATTTT. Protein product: CATSMEGGDDTQYF. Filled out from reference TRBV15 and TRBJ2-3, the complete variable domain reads DAMVIQNPRYQVTQFGKPVTLSCSQTLNHNVMYWYQQKSSQAPKLLFHYYDKDFNNEADTPDNFQSRRPNTSFCFLDIRSPGLGDTAMYLCATSMEGGDDTQYFGPGTRLTVL.

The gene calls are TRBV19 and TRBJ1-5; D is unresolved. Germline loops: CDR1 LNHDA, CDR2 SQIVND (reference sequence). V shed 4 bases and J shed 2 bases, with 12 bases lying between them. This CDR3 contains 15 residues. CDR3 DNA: TGTGCCAGTAGTACCCGTCGGGGTGGCAATCAGCCCCAGCATTTT. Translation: CASSTRRGGNQPQHF.

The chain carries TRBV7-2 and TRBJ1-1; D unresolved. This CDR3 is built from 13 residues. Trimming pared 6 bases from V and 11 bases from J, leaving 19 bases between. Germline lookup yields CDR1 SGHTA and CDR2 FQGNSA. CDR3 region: CASRSGPGVEAFF. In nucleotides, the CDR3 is TGTGCCAGCAGATCCGGCCCAGGCGTCGAGGCTTTCTTT.

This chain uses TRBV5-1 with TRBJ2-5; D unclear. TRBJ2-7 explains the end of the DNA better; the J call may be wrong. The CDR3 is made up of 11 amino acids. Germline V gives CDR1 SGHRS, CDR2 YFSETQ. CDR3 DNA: TGCGCCAGCAGCCCGGGTTACGAGCAGTACTTC. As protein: CASSPGYEQYF.

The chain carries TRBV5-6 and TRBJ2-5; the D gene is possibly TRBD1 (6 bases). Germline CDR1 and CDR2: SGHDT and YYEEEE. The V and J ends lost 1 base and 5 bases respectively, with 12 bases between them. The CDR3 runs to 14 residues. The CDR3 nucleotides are TGTGCCAGCAGCTTGCTACAGGGTTGGGAGACCCAGTACTTC. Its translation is CASSLLQGWETQYF.

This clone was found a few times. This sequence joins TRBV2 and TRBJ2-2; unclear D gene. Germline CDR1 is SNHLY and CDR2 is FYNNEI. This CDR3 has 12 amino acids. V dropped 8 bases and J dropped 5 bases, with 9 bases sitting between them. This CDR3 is CASPMGTGELFF. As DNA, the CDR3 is TGTGCCAGCCCAATGGGGACCGGGGAGCTGTTTTTT.

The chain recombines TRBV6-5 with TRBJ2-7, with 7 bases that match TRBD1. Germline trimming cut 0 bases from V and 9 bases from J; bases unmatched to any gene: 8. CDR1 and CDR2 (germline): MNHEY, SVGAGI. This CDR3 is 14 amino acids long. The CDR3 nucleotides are TGTGCCAGCAGTTACTCGGGTACAGGGGTAGGGCAGTACTTC. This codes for CASSYSGTGVGQYF.

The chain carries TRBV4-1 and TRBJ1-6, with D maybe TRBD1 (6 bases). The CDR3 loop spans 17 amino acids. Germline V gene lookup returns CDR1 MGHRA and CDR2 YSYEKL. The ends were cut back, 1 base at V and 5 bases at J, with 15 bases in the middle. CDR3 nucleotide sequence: TGCGCCAGCAGCCAAGGTCGGGGGGGGCGCGATAATTCACCCCTCCACTTT. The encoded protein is CASSQGRGGRDNSPLHF.

The CDR3 coding sequence is TGTGCCAGCAGTATAACGCGGGGGAACACTGAAGCTTTCTTT. Its protein product is CASSITRGNTEAFF. This chain connects TRBV6-5 to TRBJ1-1; D unclear. CDR1 MNHEY and CDR2 SVGAGI come from the germline V gene. The CDR3 contains 14 residues. V lost 5 bases, J lost 1 base, and 11 bases lay in between.

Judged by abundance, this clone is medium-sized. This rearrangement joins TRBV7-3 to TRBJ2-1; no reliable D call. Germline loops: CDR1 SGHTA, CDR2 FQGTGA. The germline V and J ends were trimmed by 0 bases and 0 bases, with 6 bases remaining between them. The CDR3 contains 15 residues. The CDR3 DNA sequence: TGTGCCAGCAGCTTAACGCTCCTCTCCTACAATGAGCAGTTCTTC. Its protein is CASSLTLLSYNEQFF. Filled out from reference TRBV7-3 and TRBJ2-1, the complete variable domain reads GAGVSQTPSNKVTEKGKYVELRCDPISGHTALYWYRQSLGQGPEFLIYFQGTGAADDSGLPNDRFFAVRPEGSVSTLKIQRTERGDSAVYLCASSLTLLSYNEQFFGPGTRLTVL.

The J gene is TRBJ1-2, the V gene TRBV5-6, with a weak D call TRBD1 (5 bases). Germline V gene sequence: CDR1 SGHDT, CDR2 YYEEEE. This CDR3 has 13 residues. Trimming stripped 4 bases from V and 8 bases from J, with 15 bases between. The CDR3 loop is CASSRREGVGYTF. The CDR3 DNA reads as TGTGCCAGCAGCCGGCGTGAAGGGGTCGGCTACACCTTC.

The CDR3 sequence is CASSDGVTDTQYF. The CDR3 DNA is TGTGCCAGCAGTGATGGTGTAACAGATACGCAGTATTTT. This rearrangement joins TRBV2 to TRBJ2-3; no reliable D call. Per germline, CDR1 SNHLY and CDR2 FYNNEI. V was trimmed by 3 bases and J by 3 bases, leaving 7 bases between them. The CDR3 consists of 13 residues.

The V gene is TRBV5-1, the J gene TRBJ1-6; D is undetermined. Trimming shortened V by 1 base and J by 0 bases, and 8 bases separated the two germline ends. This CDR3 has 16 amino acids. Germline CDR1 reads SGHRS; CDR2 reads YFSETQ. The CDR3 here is CASSLTASSYNSPLHF. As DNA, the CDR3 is TGCGCCAGCAGCTTGACTGCTAGCTCCTATAATTCACCCCTCCACTTT. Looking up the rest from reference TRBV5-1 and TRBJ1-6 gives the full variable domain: KAGVTQTPRYLIKTRGQQVTLSCSPISGHRSVSWYQQTPGQGLQFLFEYFSETQRNKGNFPGRFSGRQFSNSRSEMNVSTLELGDSALYLCASSLTASSYNSPLHFGNGTRLTVT.

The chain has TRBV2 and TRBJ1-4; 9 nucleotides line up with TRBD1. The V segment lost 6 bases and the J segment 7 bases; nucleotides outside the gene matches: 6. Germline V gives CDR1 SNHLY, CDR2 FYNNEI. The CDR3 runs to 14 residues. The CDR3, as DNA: TGTGCCAGCAGCTTGACAGGGGGTAGTGAAAAACTGTTTTTT. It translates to CASSLTGGSEKLFF. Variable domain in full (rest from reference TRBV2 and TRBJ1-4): EPEVTQTPSHQVTQMGQEVILRCVPISNHLYFYWYRQILGQKVEFLVSFYNNEISEKSEIFDDQFSVERPDGSNFTLKIRSTKLEDSAMYFCASSLTGGSEKLFFGSGTQLSVL.

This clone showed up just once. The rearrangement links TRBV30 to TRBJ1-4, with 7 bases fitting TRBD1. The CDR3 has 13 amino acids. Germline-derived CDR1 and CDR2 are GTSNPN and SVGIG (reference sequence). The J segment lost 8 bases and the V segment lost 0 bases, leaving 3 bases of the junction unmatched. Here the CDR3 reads CAWSVGQAEKLFF. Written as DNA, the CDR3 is TGTGCCTGGAGTGTCGGACAGGCGGAAAAACTGTTTTTT.